The entry that follows covers one TCR beta chain sequence. Its matching antigen is unknown. The data stem from a study of T cells expressing NK-cell markers. Reanalyzing the 5' RACE reads, TCRdb keeps one entry per CDR3 protein, without DNA. The sample table includes around 180,000 distinct CDR3 sequences. Germline CDR1 LNHNV, CDR2 YYDKDF (reference sequence). The CDR3 has 15 amino acids. The study, taken as a whole, reports: Where several donors were concerned, these clonotypes also led the CD3+CD56-NKG2C+ fraction.

This chain links TRBV15 with TRBJ1-4; the D call of TRBD1 rests on TCRdb alone, since no DNA is present to check it. The sequence was collected from a man aged 18-70 years in good health. The specimen sequenced was blood T cells: a sorted CD56 or NKG2C T cell subset, CD4+ or CD8+ T cells, or bulk PBMC T cells (not recorded which). This chain's CDR3 is CATSRDGQGSEKLFF.